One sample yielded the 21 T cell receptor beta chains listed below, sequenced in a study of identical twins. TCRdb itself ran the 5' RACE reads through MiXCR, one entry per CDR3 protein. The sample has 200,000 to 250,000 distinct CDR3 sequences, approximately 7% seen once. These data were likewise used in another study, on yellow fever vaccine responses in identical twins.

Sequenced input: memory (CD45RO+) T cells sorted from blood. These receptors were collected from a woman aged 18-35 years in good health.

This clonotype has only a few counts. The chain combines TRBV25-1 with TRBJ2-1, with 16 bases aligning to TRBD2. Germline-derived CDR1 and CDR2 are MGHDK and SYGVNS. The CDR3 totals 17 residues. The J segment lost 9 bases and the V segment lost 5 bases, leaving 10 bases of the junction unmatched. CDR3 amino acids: CASSPLGTSGRVSEQFF. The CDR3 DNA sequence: TGTGCCAGCAGTCCCCTAGGGACTAGCGGGAGGGTTAGTGAGCAGTTCTTC.

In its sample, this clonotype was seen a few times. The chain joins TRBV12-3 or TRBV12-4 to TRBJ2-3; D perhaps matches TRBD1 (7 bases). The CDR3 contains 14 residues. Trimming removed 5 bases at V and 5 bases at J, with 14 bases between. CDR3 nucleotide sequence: TGTGCCAGCAGTGGAGGGGGCAAGGTAGATACGCAGTATTTT. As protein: CASSGGGKVDTQYF.

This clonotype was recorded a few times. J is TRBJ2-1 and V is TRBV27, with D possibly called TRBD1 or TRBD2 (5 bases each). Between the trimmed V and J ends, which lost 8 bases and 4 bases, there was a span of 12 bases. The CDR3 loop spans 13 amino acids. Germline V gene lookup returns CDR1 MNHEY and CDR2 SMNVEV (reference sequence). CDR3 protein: CASQGTGYNEQFF. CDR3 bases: TGTGCCAGCCAAGGGACCGGATACAATGAGCAGTTCTTC.

CDR3 bases: TGTGCCAGCAGCCCCGGACTAGCGGGAAGAATCGCCGGGGAGCTGTTTTTT. Translating gives CASSPGLAGRIAGELFF. The J gene is TRBJ2-2, the V gene TRBV11-3; 12 bases align to TRBD2. Trimming cost V 5 bases and J 6 bases; bases outside gene matches: 10. Per germline, CDR1 SGHNT and CDR2 YENEEA. This CDR3 is 17 amino acids long.

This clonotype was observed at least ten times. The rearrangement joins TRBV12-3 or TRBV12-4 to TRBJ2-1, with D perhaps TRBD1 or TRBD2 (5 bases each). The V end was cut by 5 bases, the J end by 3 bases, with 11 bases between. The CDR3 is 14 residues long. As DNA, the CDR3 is TGTGCCAGCAGTGACCGGGACCTCTACAATGAGCAGTTCTTC. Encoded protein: CASSDRDLYNEQFF.

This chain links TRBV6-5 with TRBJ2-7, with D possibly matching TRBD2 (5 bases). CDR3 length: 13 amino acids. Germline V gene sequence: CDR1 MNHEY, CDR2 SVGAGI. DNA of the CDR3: TGTACCAGCAGTTACAGTATCGGGGACGAGCAGTACGTC. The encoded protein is CTSSYSIGDEQYV.

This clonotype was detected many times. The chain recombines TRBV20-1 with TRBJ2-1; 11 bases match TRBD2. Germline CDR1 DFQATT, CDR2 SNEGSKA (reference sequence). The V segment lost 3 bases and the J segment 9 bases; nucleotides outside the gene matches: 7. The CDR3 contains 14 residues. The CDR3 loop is CSASTSGRRGEQFF. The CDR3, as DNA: TGCAGTGCTAGTACTAGCGGGAGACGTGGTGAGCAGTTCTTC.

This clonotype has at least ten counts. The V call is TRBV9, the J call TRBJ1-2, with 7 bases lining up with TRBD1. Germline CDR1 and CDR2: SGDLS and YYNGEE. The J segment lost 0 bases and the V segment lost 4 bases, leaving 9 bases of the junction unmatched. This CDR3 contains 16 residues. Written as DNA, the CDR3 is TGTGCCAGCAGCCGATTACAGGGGACGGCTAACTATGGCTACACCTTC. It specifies CASSRLQGTANYGYTF.

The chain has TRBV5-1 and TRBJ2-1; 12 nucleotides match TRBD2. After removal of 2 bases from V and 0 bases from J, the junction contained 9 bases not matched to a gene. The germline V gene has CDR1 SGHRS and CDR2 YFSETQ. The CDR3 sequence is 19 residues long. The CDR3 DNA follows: TGCGCCAGCAGCTTACCACTAGCGGGGGGCCATAGCTCCTACAATGAGCAGTTCTTC. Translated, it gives CASSLPLAGGHSSYNEQFF.

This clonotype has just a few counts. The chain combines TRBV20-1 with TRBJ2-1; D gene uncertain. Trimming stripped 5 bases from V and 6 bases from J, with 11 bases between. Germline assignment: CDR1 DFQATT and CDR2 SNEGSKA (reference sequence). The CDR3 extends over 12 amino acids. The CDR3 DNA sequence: TGCAGTGCTGGTGGGTCTATCAATGAGCAGTTCTTC. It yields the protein CSAGGSINEQFF.

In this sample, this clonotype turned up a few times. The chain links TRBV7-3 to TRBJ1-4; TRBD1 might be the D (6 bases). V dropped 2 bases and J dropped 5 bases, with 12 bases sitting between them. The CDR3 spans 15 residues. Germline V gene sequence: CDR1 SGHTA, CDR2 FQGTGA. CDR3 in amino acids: CASSLAGTPNEKLFF. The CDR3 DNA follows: TGTGCCAGCAGCTTAGCCGGGACACCAAATGAAAAACTGTTTTTT.

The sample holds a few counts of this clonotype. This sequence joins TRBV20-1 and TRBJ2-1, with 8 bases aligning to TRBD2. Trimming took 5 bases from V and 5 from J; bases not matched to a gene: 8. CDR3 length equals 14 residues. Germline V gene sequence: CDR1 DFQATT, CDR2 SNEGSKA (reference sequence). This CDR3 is CSASSGRGNNEQFF. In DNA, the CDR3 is TGCAGTGCTTCAAGCGGGAGAGGGAACAATGAGCAGTTCTTC.

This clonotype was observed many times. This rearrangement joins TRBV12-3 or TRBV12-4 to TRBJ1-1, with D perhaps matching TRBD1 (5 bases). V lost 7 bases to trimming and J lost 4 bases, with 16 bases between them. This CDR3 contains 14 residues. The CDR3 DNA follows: TGTGCCAGCACCCTCGGGACGTTAAGCACTGAAGCTTTCTTT. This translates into CASTLGTLSTEAFF.

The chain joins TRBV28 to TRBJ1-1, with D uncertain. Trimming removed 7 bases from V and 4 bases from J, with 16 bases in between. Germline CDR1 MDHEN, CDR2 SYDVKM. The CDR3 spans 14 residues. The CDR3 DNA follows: TGTGCCAGCACCCTAGACACGCTCGGCACTGAAGCTTTCTTT. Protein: CASTLDTLGTEAFF.

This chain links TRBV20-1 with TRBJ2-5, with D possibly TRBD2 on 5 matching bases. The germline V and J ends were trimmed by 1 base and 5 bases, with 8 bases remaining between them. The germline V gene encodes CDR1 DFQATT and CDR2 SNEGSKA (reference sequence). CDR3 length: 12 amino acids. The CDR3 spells CSARGQRETQYF. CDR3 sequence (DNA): TGCAGTGCTAGAGGGCAGCGGGAGACCCAGTACTTC.

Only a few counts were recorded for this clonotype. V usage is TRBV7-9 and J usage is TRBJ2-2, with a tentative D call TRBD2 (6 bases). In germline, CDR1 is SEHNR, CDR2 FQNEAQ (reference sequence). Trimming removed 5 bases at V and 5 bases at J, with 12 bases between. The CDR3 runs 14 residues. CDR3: CASSVLAETGELFF. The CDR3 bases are TGTGCCAGCAGCGTATTAGCGGAAACCGGGGAGCTGTTTTTT.

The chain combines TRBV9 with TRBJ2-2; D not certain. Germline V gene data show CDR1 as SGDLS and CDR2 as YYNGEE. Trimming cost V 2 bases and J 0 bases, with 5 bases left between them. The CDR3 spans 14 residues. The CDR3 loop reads CASSVGTNTGELFF. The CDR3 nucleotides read TGTGCCAGCAGCGTGGGAACGAACACCGGGGAGCTGTTTTTT.

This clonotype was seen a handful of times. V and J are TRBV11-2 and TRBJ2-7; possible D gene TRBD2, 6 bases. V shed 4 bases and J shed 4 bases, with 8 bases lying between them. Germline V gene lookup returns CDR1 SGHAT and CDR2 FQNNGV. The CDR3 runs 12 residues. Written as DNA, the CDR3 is TGTGCCAGCAGCTCTGGGAGGTACGAGCAGTACGTC. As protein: CASSSGRYEQYV.

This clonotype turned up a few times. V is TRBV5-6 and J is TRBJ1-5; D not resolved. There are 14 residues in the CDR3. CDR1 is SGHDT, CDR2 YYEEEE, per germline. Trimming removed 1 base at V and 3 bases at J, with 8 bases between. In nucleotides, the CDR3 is TGTGCCAGCAGCTTGAGGCAGTCCAATCAGCCCCAGCATTTT. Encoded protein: CASSLRQSNQPQHF.

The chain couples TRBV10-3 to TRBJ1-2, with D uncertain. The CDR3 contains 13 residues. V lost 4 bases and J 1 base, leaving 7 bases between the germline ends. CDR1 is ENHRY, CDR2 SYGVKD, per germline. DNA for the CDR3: TGTGCCATCAGTGTAGAGAGTAACTATGGCTACACCTTC. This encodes CAISVESNYGYTF.

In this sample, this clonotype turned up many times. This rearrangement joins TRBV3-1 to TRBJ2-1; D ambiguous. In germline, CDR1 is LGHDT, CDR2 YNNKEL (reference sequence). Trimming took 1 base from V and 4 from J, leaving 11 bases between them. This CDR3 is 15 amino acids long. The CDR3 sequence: CASSQGLALYNEQFF. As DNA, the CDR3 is TGTGCCAGCAGCCAAGGTTTAGCCTTGTACAATGAGCAGTTCTTC.